The present T cell receptor (beta chain) was sequenced within a study of blood T cell repertoires in COVID-19 (dated by TCRdb to 2020 to 2021). Study-wide context: The collaborator samples originated in the United States, Italy and Spain and spanned the acute and convalescent phases of COVID-19. The repertoires were released in a freely available public database meant as a resource for research on the immune response to SARS-CoV-2. Nearly every sample came with metadata listing a de-identified subject ID, COVID-19 status, age in years and sex. Where HLA class I and class II types were available, the types were taken from metadata supplied by the sample provider, not from assay-based typing. The samples were drawn from the first 160 participants of the ongoing ImmuneRACE study and from over 950 subjects provided by 6 global collaborators. The material from the prospective study consisted of cDNA or gDNA derived from T cells, B-cell-depleted T cells, or PBMCs. Deeply sampled blood TCRbeta repertoires from subjects exposed to, actively infected with, or recovered from COVID-19 were included in the dataset. Here is what the overall study found, with its caveats: Clinical and demographic metadata were provided uncurated, with the amount varying by source and participant.

Regarding this clone: It lacks a known antigen. Base qualities are not at hand, and no much larger clone is one base apart.

Whole blood was collected in K2EDTA tubes by collaborating institutions according to the institutions' own protocols. Collaborator samples were shipped for TCRbeta analysis as frozen whole blood, isolated PBMCs, or DNA extracted from either sample type. TCRbeta CDR3 regions were amplified from genomic DNA using the immunoSEQ Assay, a bias-controlled multiplex PCR. Per the source publication's procedure: Nucleated cell counts per sample were estimated from amplification of reference gene primers within the assay. To quantify the absolute abundance of each unique TCRbeta CDR3 rearrangement, sequence reads were collapsed and filtered. For each sample, productive Simpson clonality was calculated as the square root of Simpson's diversity index over productive rearrangements. The immuneACCESS repertoire file appears here via TCRdb, limited to in-frame rearrangements. These files lack a portion of the clones; in checked studies, under half of the deficit traces to unresolved V genes, and the cause of the others is not known. That table furnishes V, J and clone size, whereas the DNA furnished D and trimming. This sample has under 200,000 clones in its table, and about 85% of those were observed once. The ten largest clones add up to 1% to 1.2% of the sample.

The V and J ends are trimmed by 3 bases and 3 bases, leaving 3 bases between them. CDR1 and CDR2 are drawn from the germline V gene: ENHRY, SYGVKD. The CDR3 numbers 11 residues from cysteine through phenylalanine. Only the CDR3 part of the read is kept: 33 bases, read in frame from the first base. The specimen was peripheral blood. The V and J segments used are TRBV10-3 and TRBJ2-7, with an unclear D gene assignment. The receptor comes from a man aged 40-49 years with acute or convalescent COVID-19. The DNA sequence reads TGTGCCATCAGTGAACTCTACGAGCAGTACTTC. The encoded protein is CAISELYEQYF.